This is a list of T cell receptor beta chains from one sample in a study of blood T cell repertoires in COVID-19. The table came from immunoSEQ multiplex PCR; TCRdb's copy has only in-frame clones and leaves some out. Of under 350,000 clones listed, around nine tenths are singletons. Sequencing was performed on PBMCs or T cells enriched from blood (not recorded which). These receptor sequences come from a man in his 60s who had recovered from COVID-19. The CDR3 runs from the conserved cysteine through the conserved F or W. The D gene is left open where the match is weak. The size entry is marked missing in some rows and otherwise reads once, few, many or a size class.

TRBV7-9	TRBJ1-1	TRBD1	-	TGTGCCAGCAGCTTAGGGGACAGGTTGGCAAACACTGAAGCTTTCTTT	CASSLGDRLANTEAFF
TRBV4-3	TRBJ1-4	TRBD1	-	TGCGCCAGCAGCCCCGAGACAGGGTCTTTCGAAAAACTGTTTTTT	CASSPETGSFEKLFF
TRBV5-5	TRBJ1-6	TRBD1	-	TGTGCCAGCAGTTATGGGGACAGGGGTGGTTTGGTCTCACCCCTCCACTTT	CASSYGDRGGLVSPLHF
TRBV5-4	TRBJ1-1	-	-	TGTGCCAGCAGCTTGGGAGGGGGATCGGCTTTCTTT	CASSLGGGSAFF
TRBV4-2	TRBJ1-4	-	-	TGTGCCAGCAGCCAAGATAGCAGTCGCGCAACTAATGAAAAACTGTTTTTT	CASSQDSSRATNEKLFF
TRBV28	TRBJ2-3	-	-	TGTGCCAGCAGTTTCTTAGCGGGCACAGATACGCAGTATTTT	CASSFLAGTDTQYF
TRBV7-2	TRBJ1-2	-	-	TGTGCCAGCAGCTTGGCAGGGGACGGCTACACCTTC	CASSLAGDGYTF
TRBV20-1	TRBJ2-5	TRBD2	-	TGCAGTGCTAGTGGGGGGTTAGGCGGGAGATGGCAAGAGACCCAGTACTTC	CSASGGLGGRWQETQYF
TRBV9	TRBJ2-5	TRBD1	-	TGTGCCAGCAGCGTAGCTACGGCGACAGGGGGCGAGACCCAGTACTTC	CASSVATATGGETQYF
TRBV2	TRBJ1-4	-	-	TGTGCCAGCAAGGACAGTAATGAAAAACTGTTTTTT	CASKDSNEKLFF
TRBV28	TRBJ1-2	TRBD1	-	TGTGCCAGCACGGTTCAGACAGGGGCGGGTGGCTACACCTTC	CASTVQTGAGGYTF
TRBV6-2/TRBV6-3	TRBJ1-5	-	-	TGTGCCAGCAGTTACCTGGGCAGGGTCAATCAGCCCCAGCATTTT	CASSYLGRVNQPQHF
TRBV6-5	TRBJ1-2	TRBD1	-	TGTGCCAGCAGTTACGAGGGGGCTGGTGGCTACACCTTC	CASSYEGAGGYTF
TRBV7-9	TRBJ2-3	TRBD2	-	TGTGCCAGCAGCCCCCCGGGACTAGCGGGGGGGAACACAGATACGCAGTATTTT	CASSPPGLAGGNTDTQYF
TRBV18	TRBJ2-3	-	-	TGTGCCAGCTCACCACGGCGGGATACAGATACGCAGTATTTT	CASSPRRDTDTQYF
TRBV5-6	TRBJ2-5	TRBD2	-	TGTGCCAGCAGCTTCGGGACTAGCGAGACCCAGTACTTC	CASSFGTSETQYF
TRBV7-8	TRBJ1-2	-	-	TGTGCCAGCAGCCCGGGAGGAATGGGGTCACCCTATGGCTACACCTTC	CASSPGGMGSPYGYTF
TRBV9	TRBJ2-5	-	-	TGTGCCAGCAGCGTAGGTATTAGCGAAGAGACCCAGTACTTC	CASSVGISEETQYF
TRBV13	TRBJ1-1	TRBD1	-	TGTGCCAGCAGCGCAGGGGGCGTTAACACTGAAGCTTTCTTT	CASSAGGVNTEAFF
TRBV11-3	TRBJ2-7	TRBD1	once	TGTGCCAGCAGCTCCCATTCGGGACAGGAGACCTACGAGCAGTACTTC	CASSSHSGQETYEQYF
TRBV18	TRBJ2-1	TRBD1	-	TGTGCCAGCTCACCCCGACAGGGGGCGACGGCCTACAATGAGCAGTTCTTC	CASSPRQGATAYNEQFF
TRBV27	TRBJ2-1	-	-	TGTGCCAGCAGTTTCTTAGGGAGAGCTCACAATGAGCAGTTCTTC	CASSFLGRAHNEQFF
TRBV12-5	TRBJ1-2	TRBD1	few	TGTGCTAGTGGTGGACTACAGCCGGGACAGACTAGCTATGGCTACACCTTC	CASGGLQPGQTSYGYTF
TRBV6-6	TRBJ1-6	-	-	TGTGCCAGCAGGGGGAATGCAGGGGCGCCAAATTCACCCCTCCACTTT	CASRGNAGAPNSPLHF
TRBV19	TRBJ1-4	-	-	TGTGCCAGTAGTGTTACAACTAATGAAAAACTGTTTTTT	CASSVTTNEKLFF
TRBV6-1	TRBJ1-1	-	-	TGTGCCAGCAGTGAACGAGTCACAGGGTCCGCTCAGGGGAACACTGAAGCTTTCTTT	CASSERVTGSAQGNTEAFF
TRBV6-2/TRBV6-3	TRBJ1-2	-	-	TGTGCCAGCAGTTACGGAATGGGCGGCTACACCTTC	CASSYGMGGYTF
TRBV5-1	TRBJ1-6	TRBD1	-	TGCGCCAGCAGCTTGGACAGGGGGAACGCCGGATCACCCCTCCACTTT	CASSLDRGNAGSPLHF
TRBV19	TRBJ2-1	TRBD1	-	TGTGCCAGTAGTATAGCAGACAGGGTTGGGGAGCAGTTCTTC	CASSIADRVGEQFF
TRBV6-5	TRBJ2-2	-	-	TGTGCCAGCGGTTTCTTGGAGGGGGAGCTGTTTTTT	CASGFLEGELFF
TRBV4-3	TRBJ2-3	TRBD1	-	TGCGCCAGCAGCCGCGGAGGACAGGGTGCAGATACGCAGTATTTT	CASSRGGQGADTQYF
TRBV9	TRBJ1-3	-	-	TGTGCCAGCAGCCTCGGACAGTTAGGAAACACCATATATTTT	CASSLGQLGNTIYF
TRBV5-5	TRBJ1-6	TRBD1	-	TGTGCCAGCAGCATCCGCGGGACAGAGAATTCACCCCTCCACTTT	CASSIRGTENSPLHF
TRBV3-1/TRBV3-2	TRBJ2-7	-	-	TGTGCCAGCAGGCGCCGAGGGGGCGGGGCGTACGAGCAGTACTTC	CASRRRGGGAYEQYF
TRBV12-5	TRBJ1-3	TRBD1	-	TGTGCTAGTGGACTGAGAGGGACAGGGGTTCTCTCTGGAAACACCATATATTTT	CASGLRGTGVLSGNTIYF
TRBV5-1	TRBJ1-3	-	-	TGCGCCAGCAGCCGAGAGAGGGCGAGCTCTGGAAACACCATATATTTT	CASSRERASSGNTIYF
TRBV27	TRBJ1-6	-	-	TGTGCCAGCAGTGATTCTGCGGGCCTACTTCCCCTCCACTTT	CASSDSAGLLPLHF
TRBV2	TRBJ2-2	TRBD1	-	TGTGCCAGCAGTGCGGACAGGGTGAGCACCGGGGAGCTGTTTTTT	CASSADRVSTGELFF
TRBV24-1	TRBJ2-5	-	once	TGTGCCACCAGTGTCGGGACAAACCAAGAGACCCAGTACTTC	CATSVGTNQETQYF
TRBV7-3	TRBJ1-1	-	-	TGTGCCAGCAGCTCCCACCCGCAGGGGACTGAAGCTTTCTTT	CASSSHPQGTEAFF
TRBV29-1	TRBJ2-5	TRBD2	-	TGCAGCGTTGAAACCGGGACTAGCGGGAGGGCCCCCCAGGAGACCCAGTACTTC	CSVETGTSGRAPQETQYF
TRBV11-3	TRBJ2-1	TRBD1	-	TGTGCCAGCAGCCGTGCCGGGACAGGGGTGGATGAGCAGTTCTTC	CASSRAGTGVDEQFF
TRBV6-5	TRBJ1-2	-	-	TGTGCCAGCGAACAGGGTGGTGGGATAGGCTACACCTTC	CASEQGGGIGYTF
TRBV19	TRBJ1-6	-	-	TGTGCCAGTCAATTGGCGGGGGCGAGGTCACCCCTCCACTTT	CASQLAGARSPLHF
TRBV2	TRBJ1-2	-	-	TGTGCCAGCAGTGAACAGGGCTACGTCGACTATGGCTACACCTTC	CASSEQGYVDYGYTF
TRBV28	TRBJ2-7	TRBD2	-	TGTGCCACCGAGCTAGCGGGAGTATCCTACGAGCAGTACTTC	CATELAGVSYEQYF
TRBV11-3	TRBJ2-1	-	-	TGTGCCAGCAGCTCCTCGGCCGGAGCGAATGAGCAGTTCTTC	CASSSSAGANEQFF
TRBV18	TRBJ2-5	-	-	TGTGCCAGCTCACCAGGCGGGCCAAAGGAGACCCAGTACTTC	CASSPGGPKETQYF
TRBV10-3	TRBJ1-5	TRBD1	-	TGTGCCATCAGTACAGGGGAGGAACAGCCCCAGCATTTT	CAISTGEEQPQHF
TRBV10-3	TRBJ1-5	TRBD1	-	TGTGCCATCAGTGCGGGACAGGCGGGCGGCCAGCCCCAGCATTTT	CAISAGQAGGQPQHF
TRBV6-1	TRBJ1-2	-	-	TGTGCCAGCAGTGATTTGGGAGCGAACAGAAACTATGGCTACACCTTC	CASSDLGANRNYGYTF
TRBV2	TRBJ2-5	TRBD2	-	TGTGCCAGCAGCCGGAATCCGGGACTAGCGGGTGTGTCCCAGTACTTC	CASSRNPGLAGVSQYF